This TCR beta chain derives from a study of OX40 agonist ivuxolimab in advanced cancers. As for the study in general: Every 2 weeks, patients got intravenous ivuxolimab at one of six dose levels (0.01-10 mg/kg).

General study points: Some of the lowest clonal expansion was seen in partial responders at 0.1-3.0 mg/kg. Certain nonresponding patients likewise had low normalized T-cell clonal expansion.

The CDR3 has 14 residues. CDR1 WNHNN and CDR2 SYGVQD come from the germline V gene (reference sequence). With regard to this clone: Antigen: not known.

Clones were sequenced by immunoSEQ multiplex PCR, and TCRdb holds only the in-frame ones, with some missing. The sample has some 47,000 clones, 65% to 85% seen once. This sequence was found in an adult with an advanced solid tumor such as melanoma, head and neck, liver or kidney cancer. The chain carries TRBV10-1 and TRBJ2-5; 9 positions agree with TRBD2. The J call may be incorrect, as the DNA end agrees better with TRBJ2-7. The sample consisted of CD4+ or CD8+ T cells sorted from blood, taken in a trial of the OX40 agonist ivuxolimab. CDR3 loop: CASSDSGSGAEQYF. DNA of the CDR3: TGCGCCAGCAGTGATAGCGGGAGCGGTGCCGAGCAGTACTTC.